Below, one TCR beta chain is given with its context. The data derive from a study of blood T cell repertoires in COVID-19. This CDR3 is 17 amino acids long. CDR1 MNHEY and CDR2 SMNVEV come from the germline V gene (reference sequence). The V segment lost 4 bases and the J segment 0 bases; nucleotides outside the gene matches: 12. Data came from immunoSEQ multiplex PCR; TCRdb stores just in-frame clones and leaves some out. The data contain about 41,000 clones, approximately 80% of them seen just once; the ten biggest clones take up more than 2%. The chain is built from TRBV27 and TRBJ2-7, with 7 bases fitting TRBD1. Material for sequencing was peripheral blood. The TCR sequence derives from an older woman with acute or convalescent COVID-19. CDR3 DNA: TGTGCCAGCAGTTCCAACCTCGGGACAGCCATCTCCTACGAGCAGTACTTC. Residues: CASSSNLGTAISYEQYF.